The clone carrying this TCR beta chain was seen ten or more times. Its antigen is not known. Germline-derived CDR1 and CDR2 are MNHNS and SASEGT. With 6 bases removed from V and 0 bases from J, the gap between germline ends came to 21 bases. The CDR3 is made up of 18 amino acids. From the reads, TCRdb called clonotypes with MiXCR, one entry per CDR3 protein. The sample holds some 400,000 distinct CDR3 sequences; around a sixth are singletons and the top ten take roughly 8.7%. The sample comes from a study of T cell repertoires in cytomegalovirus infection. Overall study findings and caveats: Summed public TCR beta family frequency identified CMV carriers bearing the relevant HLA. The ex vivo response was dominated by HLA-C-restricted CMV-specific TCR beta clonotypes.

The chain uses TRBV6-1 and TRBJ2-1, with D unclear. The source is a human donor in good health (CMV status not recorded). Some clones in this sample may be carry-over from other donors' samples. Source material: PBMCs. CDR3 DNA: TGTGCCAGCAGCGCAAAGCCCCCTAGGCACAGCTCCTACAATGAGCAGTTCTTC. It translates to CASSAKPPRHSSYNEQFF.